The T cell receptor (beta chain) under discussion was sequenced for a study of lymphopenia after photon versus proton radiotherapy. Findings and caveats of the study: Under photons, naive T cells and diversity fell while effector/memory populations rose. After the lymphocyte nadir, photon-treated repertoires showed oligoclonal expansion, especially of CD8+ Temra cells. Larger post-nadir TCR diversity loss correlated inversely with survival in deceased patients.

The V and J ends lost 4 bases and 3 bases respectively, with 13 bases between them. The CDR3 runs 15 residues. From germline, CDR1 is SEHNR and CDR2 FQNEAQ (reference sequence). Method: immunoSEQ multiplex PCR; TCRdb's copy keeps in-frame clones and lacks some. The table has about 83,000 clones, 80% to 90% seen once. This clone was counted a few times. As yet, its antigen is unknown. This receptor was taken from a man between 60 and 75 years old with pancreatic cancer. The chain is built from TRBV7-9 and TRBJ1-5, with unresolved D. This specimen consisted of peripheral blood, obtained from a patient treated with proton-based radiotherapy. CDR3 DNA: TGTGCCAGCAGCTCGGACGGCCCGAACAATCAGCCCCAGCATTTT. Its protein product is CASSSDGPNNQPQHF.